Shown below are 16 T cell receptor beta chains from a single sample sequenced in a study of identical twins. TCRdb re-called the 5' RACE reads through MiXCR, storing one row per CDR3 protein. This sample has around 530,000 distinct CDR3 sequences, with roughly 15% found just once. The same specimen was also included in a second study, on yellow fever vaccine responses in identical twins.

Sequencing was done on a sample of CD4+ T cells sorted from blood. These receptors all come from a woman younger than 30 in good health.

The chain is built from TRBV4-2 and TRBJ2-1; D unclear. CDR3 size: 14 residues. V lost 1 base and J 7 bases, leaving 11 bases between the germline ends. Germline V lookup: CDR1 LGHNA, CDR2 YNFKEQ. The chain's CDR3 is CASSQGGSLNEQFF. The CDR3 DNA reads TGTGCCAGCAGCCAAGGTGGTAGCTTGAATGAGCAGTTCTTC.

The rearrangement uses TRBV24-1 and TRBJ2-1; 9 bases map to TRBD2. CDR3 length: 18 amino acids. V lost 4 bases and J lost 2; bases outside the gene matches: 11. CDR1 is KGHDR, CDR2 SFDVKD, per germline. CDR3 residues: CATSEPFGAGGAYNEQFF. CDR3 DNA sequence: TGTGCCACCAGTGAGCCGTTTGGCGCGGGAGGGGCCTACAATGAGCAGTTCTTC.

The gene calls are TRBV20-1 and TRBJ2-4, with 9 bases identical to TRBD1. Unmatched junction bases numbered 6, after V lost 0 bases and J lost 9 bases. The CDR3 has 14 amino acids. The V gene's germline CDR1 is DFQATT and CDR2 SNEGSKA (reference sequence). The CDR3 reads CSAREQGALGIQYF. CDR3 bases: TGCAGTGCTAGAGAACAGGGGGCGCTGGGCATTCAGTACTTC.

The genes are TRBV6-2 or TRBV6-3 and TRBJ1-5; 7 positions agree with TRBD1. CDR3 size: 15 residues. CDR1 and CDR2 from the germline V gene are MNHEY and SVGEGT. The junction had 9 bases not matched to a gene; V was cut back by 7 bases and J by 3 bases. The CDR3 DNA follows: TGTGCCAGCACCCCTGACAGGGAGGTCAATCAGCCCCAGCATTTT. This encodes CASTPDREVNQPQHF.

In DNA form, the CDR3 reads TGTGCCAGCAGTTTACAACAGTCTAGCACAGATACGCAGTATTTT. Translating gives CASSLQQSSTDTQYF. The chain links TRBV12-3 or TRBV12-4 to TRBJ2-3; D remains ambiguous. The CDR3 covers 15 residues. Trimming removed 2 bases from V and 0 bases from J, with 9 bases in between.

V gene TRBV28 combines with J gene TRBJ2-3; unclear D gene. The CDR3 has 14 amino acids. Germline lookup yields CDR1 MDHEN and CDR2 SYDVKM. The V and J ends lost 6 bases and 6 bases respectively, with 16 bases between them. The CDR3 sequence is CASSPPTAFDTQYF. The CDR3 nucleotides are TGTGCCAGCAGCCCCCCGACGGCGTTTGATACGCAGTATTTT.

This chain uses TRBV20-1 with TRBJ2-5; D uncertain. Per the germline V gene, CDR1 is DFQATT and CDR2 is SNEGSKA (reference sequence). The CDR3 consists of 15 residues. V lost 5 bases and J 2 bases, leaving 18 bases between the germline ends. The CDR3 DNA reads as TGCAGTGCTTACTCCGGGTCCAGCGCTCAAGAGACCCAGTACTTC. It specifies CSAYSGSSAQETQYF.

The V and J genes are TRBV9 and TRBJ2-5; 12 nucleotides match TRBD2. Germline loops: CDR1 SGDLS, CDR2 YYNGEE. The CDR3 consists of 14 residues. CDR3 sequence (DNA): TGTGCTTCGGCGACTAGCGGGAGTAAAGAGACCCAGTACTTC. Its translation: CASATSGSKETQYF.

The rearrangement uses TRBV12-3 or TRBV12-4 and TRBJ2-7, with 7 bases identical to TRBD1. J gave up 3 bases and V 6 bases, and 11 bases lay outside the gene matches. The CDR3 loop spans 15 amino acids. The CDR3 coding sequence is TGTGCCAGCAGCTTATCAGGGGGAGCGCGCTACGAGCAGTACTTC. It is translated as CASSLSGGARYEQYF.

The chain has TRBV12-3 or TRBV12-4 and TRBJ1-5; D is uncertain. V lost 2 bases and J lost 9, with 11 bases in between. CDR3 length: 13 residues. CDR3 sequence reads: CASSLSLRGPQHF. For the CDR3, the DNA is TGTGCCAGCAGTTTATCGCTGAGAGGGCCCCAGCATTTT.

The rearrangement uses TRBV5-6 and TRBJ2-2; 8 bases line up with TRBD2. In germline, CDR1 is SGHDT, CDR2 YYEEEE. This CDR3 comprises 15 residues. Trimming took 5 bases from V and 2 from J; bases not matched to a gene: 5. The CDR3 sequence: CASRRGAANTGELFF. Written as DNA, the CDR3 is TGTGCCAGCAGGCGGGGGGCCGCTAACACCGGGGAGCTGTTTTTT.

The sample holds a few counts of this clonotype. This rearrangement joins TRBV19 to TRBJ2-3; perhaps TRBD2 as D (5 bases). From germline, CDR1 is LNHDA and CDR2 SQIVND (reference sequence). The V and J ends lost 8 bases and 0 bases respectively, with 15 bases between them. The CDR3 totals 15 residues. The CDR3 loop is CASRPGSWSTDTQYF. The CDR3 nucleotides are TGTGCCAGTCGCCCGGGGTCATGGAGCACAGATACGCAGTATTTT.

This clonotype was seen ten or more times. CDR3 amino acids: CSVERAGGGTDTQYF. The DNA of the CDR3 is TGCAGCGTTGAAAGAGCGGGGGGGGGCACAGATACGCAGTATTTT. The gene calls are TRBV29-1 and TRBJ2-3; 10 bases match TRBD2. Germline CDR1 is SQVTM and CDR2 is ANQGSEA. The CDR3 runs to 15 residues. Unmatched junction bases numbered 3, after V lost 2 bases and J lost 1 base.

The rearrangement links TRBV2 to TRBJ1-6; TRBD1 matches at 7 bases. This CDR3 spans 14 amino acids. Trimming cost V 7 bases and J 7 bases; bases outside gene matches: 7. Germline V gene lookup returns CDR1 SNHLY and CDR2 FYNNEI. CDR3 in DNA: TGTGCCAGCAACGCCGGGACAGCCAATTCACCCCTCCACTTT. Translated: CASNAGTANSPLHF. Full variable domain (outside the CDR3, taken from reference TRBV2 and TRBJ1-6): EPEVTQTPSHQVTQMGQEVILRCVPISNHLYFYWYRQILGQKVEFLVSFYNNEISEKSEIFDDQFSVERPDGSNFTLKIRSTKLEDSAMYFCASNAGTANSPLHFGNGTRLTVT.

The chain joins TRBV19 to TRBJ2-1, with a weak D call TRBD2 (6 bases). Germline V CDR1 and CDR2: LNHDA, SQIVND (reference sequence). CDR3 size: 12 residues. V shed 6 bases and J shed 7 bases, with 10 bases lying between them. DNA of the CDR3: TGTGCCAGTAGCACGACTAGAAATGAGCAGTTCTTC. Translated: CASSTTRNEQFF.

This clonotype has more than one count but fewer than ten. The chain couples TRBV12-3 or TRBV12-4 to TRBJ2-4; no reliable D call. The CDR3 spans 15 residues. V dropped 5 bases and J dropped 1 base, with 12 bases sitting between them. The CDR3 DNA is TGTGCCAGCAGTCCGACGGCCTGGGCCAAAAACATTCAGTACTTC. Residues: CASSPTAWAKNIQYF.